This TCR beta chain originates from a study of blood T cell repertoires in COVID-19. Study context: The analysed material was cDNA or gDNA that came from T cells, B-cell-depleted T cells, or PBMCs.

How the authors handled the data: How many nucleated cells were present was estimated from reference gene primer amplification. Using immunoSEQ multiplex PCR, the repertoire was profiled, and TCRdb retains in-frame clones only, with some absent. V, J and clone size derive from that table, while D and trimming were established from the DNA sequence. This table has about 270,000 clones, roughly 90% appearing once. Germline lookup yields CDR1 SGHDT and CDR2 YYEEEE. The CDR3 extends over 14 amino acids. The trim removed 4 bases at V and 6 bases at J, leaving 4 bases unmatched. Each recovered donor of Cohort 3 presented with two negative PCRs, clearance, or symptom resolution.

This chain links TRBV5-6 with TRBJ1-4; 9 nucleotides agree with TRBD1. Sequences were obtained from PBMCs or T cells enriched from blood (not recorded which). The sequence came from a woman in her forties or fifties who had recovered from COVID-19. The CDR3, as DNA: TGTGCCAGCAGCGTCGGGACAGGGTATGAAAAACTGTTTTTT. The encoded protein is CASSVGTGYEKLFF.